This TCR beta chain derives from a study of blood T cell repertoires in COVID-19 (dated by TCRdb to the early 2020s). Some background on the complete study: The collaborator samples originated in the United States, Italy and Spain and spanned the acute and convalescent phases of COVID-19. The prospective study material was composed of cDNA or gDNA derived from T cells, B-cell-depleted T cells, or PBMCs. Subjects who had been exposed to COVID-19, were actively infected with it, or had recovered from it provided the deeply sampled blood TCRbeta repertoires that made up the dataset. The repertoires were made available in a free public database intended to serve as a resource for research on the immune response to SARS-CoV-2. The samples were drawn from the first 160 participants of the ongoing ImmuneRACE study and from 1,254 subjects provided by 6 global collaborators. Nearly every sample came with metadata listing a de-identified subject ID, COVID-19 status, age in years and sex. Where available, HLA class I and class II types were obtained from metadata supplied by the sample provider rather than from assay-based typing.

General study outcomes and caveats: Clinical and demographic metadata were provided uncurated, with the amount varying by source and participant.

In Seattle, one collaborating source enrolled patients while the infection was active and tracked those patients longitudinally over the course of disease. Collaborating institutions collected whole blood in K2EDTA tubes following their own protocols. For TCRbeta analysis, collaborator samples were shipped as frozen whole blood, as isolated PBMCs, or as DNA extracted from either sample type. Between the V and J ends, shortened by 1 base and 10 bases respectively, the junction contains 12 bases. The CDR3 measures 14 amino acids from cysteine to phenylalanine. The retained sequence is limited to the CDR3, 42 bases, with the frame set at the first base. The germline V gene yields SGHTS for CDR1 and YDEGEE for CDR2. TCRbeta CDR3 regions were amplified from genomic DNA by means of the immunoSEQ Assay, a bias-controlled multiplex PCR. Regarding the original processing steps: The number of nucleated cells in each sample was estimated by amplification of reference gene primers within the assay. To quantify the absolute abundance of each unique TCRbeta CDR3 rearrangement, sequence reads were collapsed and filtered. For each sample, productive Simpson clonality was calculated by taking the square root of Simpson's diversity index across productive rearrangements. TCRdb limited this immuneACCESS table to in-frame rearrangements with V and J called. A share of clones is missing; checked studies link under half to unresolved V genes, and the rest is unexplained. Clone size and the V and J calls come from that table; the DNA yielded D and trimming. The sample yields roughly 570,000 clones; around 90% were counted once. Of the sample, roughly 8.3% falls within the top ten clones.

This clone showed up just a few times. Its cognate antigen has yet to be identified. Per-base qualities were not stored, and no clone one base away is much larger. Recombination joined TRBV5-8 with TRBJ1-6; the D region possibly corresponds to TRBD1 (5 bases align). Sequenced input: peripheral blood. This clonotype originated in a woman aged 50 to 60 with COVID-19, enrolled during active disease. In nucleotide form, the sequence is TGTGCCAGCAGCTTGCCAGGGATTAACTCACCCCTCCACTTT. Protein translation: CASSLPGINSPLHF.